The 9 T cell receptor beta chains listed next were all sequenced from one sample in a study of cytomegalovirus exposure and HLA in healthy donors (dated by TCRdb to about 2017). The library came from the immunoSEQ multiplex PCR assay. For the multiplex PCR, a mixture combining 60 forward primers for TCR Vbeta segments and 13 reverse primers for TCR Jbeta segments was used. TCRdb took over this immuneACCESS table, retaining in-frame rearrangements with V and J assigned. Such tables are incomplete; in checked studies, under half of the missing clones stem from an unresolved V gene, and the remainder is unexplained. Here the sample has 120,000 or so clones; more than 60% occur a single time. The top ten clones comprise around 3.9% of the sample. Input material: PBMCs. The receptors were gathered from a woman aged 40 to 55 in good health and CMV-seronegative.

The chain combines TRBV29-1 with TRBJ2-3; 14 bases match TRBD2. J gave up 3 bases and V 4 bases, and 6 bases lay outside the gene matches. CDR1 is SQVTM, CDR2 ANQGSEA, per germline. This CDR3 is built from 16 residues. This chain's CDR3 is CSVAGLAGVLTDTQYF. The CDR3 region has the DNA TGCAGCGTTGCGGGACTAGCGGGAGTTTTGACAGATACGCAGTATTTT.

This sequence joins TRBV28 and TRBJ2-7; the D gene is possibly TRBD2 (7 bases). CDR3 length equals 13 residues. Germline CDR1 MDHEN, CDR2 SYDVKM. The V and J ends lost 10 bases and 6 bases respectively, with 19 bases between them. In DNA, the CDR3 is TGTGCCAACGGGGGGCTAGACAAGGGCGAGCAGTACTTC. Translating gives CANGGLDKGEQYF.

This chain uses TRBV19 with TRBJ2-5, with D maybe TRBD2 (6 bases). Germline V gives CDR1 LNHDA, CDR2 SQIVND (reference sequence). V lost 2 bases and J lost 1, with 11 bases in between. The CDR3 runs 15 residues. CDR3 DNA: TGTGCCAGTAGTATATATAGCGGATCCCAAGAGACCCAGTACTTC. This sequence encodes CASSIYSGSQETQYF. The variable domain in full, completed from reference TRBV19 and TRBJ2-5, reads DGGITQSPKYLFRKEGQNVTLSCEQNLNHDAMYWYRQDPGQGLRLIYYSQIVNDFQKGDIAEGYSVSREKKESFPLTVTSAQKNPTAFYLCASSIYSGSQETQYFGPGTRLLVL.

J is TRBJ2-2 and V is TRBV19, with a possible D match to TRBD1 (6 bases). Germline V gene sequence: CDR1 LNHDA, CDR2 SQIVND (reference sequence). Trimming took 5 bases from V and 5 from J, leaving 9 bases between them. The CDR3 covers 13 residues. CDR3 region: CASSQTGTGELFF. The CDR3 coding sequence is TGTGCCAGTAGTCAAACAGGGACCGGGGAGCTGTTTTTT.

This chain links TRBV28 with TRBJ1-2; D remains unclear. CDR1 is MDHEN, CDR2 SYDVKM, per germline. The CDR3 is 12 amino acids. Between the trimmed V and J ends, which lost 5 bases and 8 bases, there was a span of 12 bases. CDR3 sequence (DNA): TGTGCCAGCAGTCTTACCCTCGGGGGCTACACCTTC. This encodes CASSLTLGGYTF.

The J gene is TRBJ1-2, the V gene TRBV5-6, with D possibly TRBD1 on 6 matching bases. The CDR3 consists of 14 residues. Germline CDR1 SGHDT, CDR2 YYEEEE. V lost 4 bases to trimming and J lost 4 bases, with 14 bases between them. CDR3 nucleotides: TGTGCCAGCAGCCCCACGGACAGCCCCTATGGCTACACCTTC. Translating gives CASSPTDSPYGYTF.

In this sample, this clone turned up once. The J gene is TRBJ2-1, the V gene TRBV6-5; 8 bases fit TRBD2. Germline V gene lookup returns CDR1 MNHEY and CDR2 SVGAGI. Trimming removed 0 bases from V and 5 bases from J; junction bases left unmatched: 3. The CDR3 loop spans 15 amino acids. CDR3 DNA: TGTGCCAGCAGTTACTCGTACGGGGGGGACAATGAGCAGTTCTTC. It codes for CASSYSYGGDNEQFF.

This rearrangement joins TRBV6-5 to TRBJ2-6, with D maybe TRBD2 (5 bases). The CDR3 is 14 residues long. Between the trimmed V and J ends, which lost 5 bases and 3 bases, there was a span of 8 bases. Germline V gives CDR1 MNHEY, CDR2 SVGAGI. The CDR3 region has the DNA TGTGCCAGCAGTACTAGACTTGGGGCCAACGTCCTGACTTTC. Translating gives CASSTRLGANVLTF.

The V call is TRBV21-1, the J call TRBJ2-3; the D call TRBD1 from the table was never checked on the DNA. TRBV21-1 is a recognized pseudogene. The length of the CDR3 is 15 residues. CDR3 in amino acids: CASTPGGAWVDTQYF. The CDR3 nucleotides read TGTGCCAGCACTCCAGGGGGCGCTTGGGTAGATACGCAGTATTTT.